This T cell receptor (beta chain) comes out of a study of a mutant IDH1 vaccine in newly diagnosed glioma. Study-level information: Patients under treatment included around 60% males and approximately 38% females and had a mean age of around 40 years. Patients arrived already treated with radiotherapy, temozolomide, or both, most having had both. Overall study results and limits: Immune responses induced by the vaccine were seen in 93.3% of patients, spanning multiple MHC alleles.

Time point reported: baseline, week 1 (first vaccination visit). Sample treatment: pre-vaccination baseline after standard-of-care therapy. Here immunoSEQ multiplex PCR was the method, and the copy in TCRdb shows in-frame clones only, minus some. The sample carries 99,000 or so clones, 85% to 90% recorded once. As concerns this clone: Its antigen remains unknown.

Germline V gene sequence: CDR1 SGDLS, CDR2 YYNGEE. The CDR3 loop spans 15 amino acids. V lost 2 bases, J lost 10 bases, and 19 bases lay in between. This clonotype was obtained from a woman aged 50 to 65 with glioma. Specimen: PBMCs, collected from a glioma patient treated with radiotherapy, temozolomide or both. The rearrangement joins TRBV9 to TRBJ2-1; D may be TRBD2 (6 bases). The CDR3 DNA follows: TGTGCCAGCAGCGTTAGCGGAGGGGCCTCTTGGGAGCAGTTCTTC. Protein product: CASSVSGGASWEQFF.